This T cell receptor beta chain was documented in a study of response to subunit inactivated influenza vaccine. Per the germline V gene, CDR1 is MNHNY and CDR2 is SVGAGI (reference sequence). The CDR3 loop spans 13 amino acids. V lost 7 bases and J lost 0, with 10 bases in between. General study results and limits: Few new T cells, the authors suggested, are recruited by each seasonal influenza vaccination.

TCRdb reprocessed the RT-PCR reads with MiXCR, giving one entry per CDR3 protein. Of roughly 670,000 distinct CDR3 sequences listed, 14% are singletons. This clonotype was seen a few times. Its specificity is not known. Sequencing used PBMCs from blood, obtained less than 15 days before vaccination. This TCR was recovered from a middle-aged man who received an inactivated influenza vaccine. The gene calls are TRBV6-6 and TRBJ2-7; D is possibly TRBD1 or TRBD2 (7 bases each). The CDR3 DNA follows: TGTGCCAGCACCAGGGGGGGCTCCTACGAGCAGTACTTC. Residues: CASTRGGSYEQYF.